This T cell receptor (beta chain) was obtained from a study of blood T cells in healthy people across ages. Next came a second PCR, run for about 7 to 12 cycles, which used a sample-barcoded 5' primer along with a J-beta primer mix. TCRdb ran MiXCR on the 5' RACE reads and lists one entry per CDR3 protein. This table has more than 650,000 distinct CDR3 sequences, under 30% appearing once. The V end was cut by 7 bases, the J end by 3 bases, with 7 bases between. Germline V lookup: CDR1 MNHEY, CDR2 SMNVEV (reference sequence). This CDR3 spans 12 amino acids. The data were also submitted as part of a second study, on T cells of mothers and their children. From that second work: Donation came from three healthy Caucasian mothers together with their six children.

V gene TRBV27 combines with J gene TRBJ2-4; D is perhaps TRBD2 (5 bases). The sequenced sample consisted of blood. This TCR derives from a boy younger than 18 in good health. In nucleotides, the CDR3 is TGTGCCAGCATCGGGGACAAAAACATTCAGTACTTC. Its translation: CASIGDKNIQYF.